Listed here are 20 T cell receptor beta chains from one sample, sequenced in a study of blood T cell repertoires in COVID-19. Assay used: immunoSEQ multiplex PCR; TCRdb lists only in-frame clones, some missing. The top ten clones hold roughly a tenth of a sample with 150,000 to 200,000 clones, roughly 84% of them seen once. Sequencing input: peripheral blood. The source of these receptors is a man in his 70s with active or convalescent COVID-19.

The table lists this clone with a count of one. The chain uses TRBV29-1 and TRBJ2-5, with D possibly matching TRBD2 (5 bases). Trimming pared 7 bases from V and 7 bases from J, leaving 25 bases between. Germline V gives CDR1 SQVTM, CDR2 ANQGSEA. The CDR3 contains 15 residues. The CDR3 sequence: CSAIPGELTRGTQYF. The CDR3 region has the DNA TGCAGCGCCATACCCGGGGAGCTAACTCGGGGGACCCAGTACTTC.

The rearrangement joins TRBV5-3 to TRBJ2-7, with a tentative D call TRBD1 (6 bases). TRBV5-3 is recorded as an ORF, its role being uncertain. There are 14 residues in the CDR3. With 0 bases removed from V and 2 bases from J, the gap between germline ends came to 9 bases. CDR3 amino acids: CARSLGTDPYEQYF. The CDR3 DNA reads as TGTGCCAGAAGCTTGGGGACAGATCCCTACGAGCAGTACTTC.

The gene calls are TRBV6-5 and TRBJ1-2; no definite D call. The length of the CDR3 is 15 residues. The V end was cut by 2 bases, the J end by 7 bases, with 17 bases between. Germline V gives CDR1 MNHEY, CDR2 SVGAGI. CDR3 nucleotide sequence: TGTGCCAGCAGTTACGGCCCCCAGGCGCCCGGTGGCTACACCTTC. Protein product: CASSYGPQAPGGYTF.

The rearrangement links TRBV3-1 (or the pseudogene TRBV3-2) to TRBJ1-2; D not resolved. The CDR3 totals 15 residues. Trimming shortened V by 1 base and J by 4 bases, and 13 bases separated the two germline ends. Germline loops: CDR1 LGHDT, CDR2 YNNKEL (reference sequence). The CDR3 coding sequence is TGTGCCAGCAGCCAAGGAGGGTCCCCAACCTATGGCTACACCTTC. Its translation is CASSQGGSPTYGYTF.

The V call is TRBV3-1 (or the pseudogene TRBV3-2), the J call TRBJ1-1; tentative D call: TRBD1 (6 bases). V lost 8 bases and J 3 bases, leaving 13 bases between the germline ends. CDR3 size: 13 residues. CDR1 and CDR2 (germline): LGHDT, YNNKEL (reference sequence). CDR3 amino acids: CASREGGDTEAFF. CDR3 nucleotide sequence: TGTGCCAGCCGGGAAGGGGGAGACACTGAAGCTTTCTTT.

CDR3 sequence: CASSPRDNSGNTIYF. The DNA for the CDR3 is TGTGCCAGCAGCCCCAGGGACAACTCTGGAAACACCATATATTTT. The rearrangement joins TRBV7-9 to TRBJ1-3, with a weak D call TRBD1 (6 bases). This CDR3 has 15 amino acids. CDR1 and CDR2 (germline): SEHNR, FQNEAQ (reference sequence). V lost 5 bases to trimming and J lost 0 bases, with 11 bases between them.

The gene calls are TRBV2 and TRBJ1-5; D is undetermined. V lost 3 bases to trimming and J lost 5 bases, with 11 bases between them. Germline CDR1 reads SNHLY; CDR2 reads FYNNEI. This CDR3 region has 14 residues. The chain's CDR3 is CASSETNVDQPQHF. DNA for the CDR3: TGTGCCAGCAGTGAGACAAACGTTGATCAGCCCCAGCATTTT.

This clone was observed a few times. This sequence joins TRBV5-4 and TRBJ1-2; D may be TRBD1 (6 bases). Germline values: CDR1 SGHNT, CDR2 YYREEE (reference sequence). There are 16 residues in the CDR3. Trimming pared 3 bases from V and 4 bases from J, leaving 19 bases between. The CDR3 here is CASSYGGAGEAYGYTF. In nucleotides, the CDR3 is TGTGCCAGCAGCTATGGGGGGGCAGGGGAGGCCTATGGCTACACCTTC.

This clone was recorded only once. The gene calls are TRBV27 and TRBJ2-1; 13 nucleotides align to TRBD2. V shed 6 bases and J 3 bases; nucleotides not matched to a gene: 5. Germline CDR1 and CDR2: MNHEY and SMNVEV (reference sequence). CDR3 length: 16 residues. The CDR3 sequence is CASSGGTSGVYNEQFF. CDR3 nucleotide sequence: TGTGCCAGCAGCGGGGGGACTAGCGGGGTCTACAATGAGCAGTTCTTC.

This rearrangement joins TRBV11-2 to TRBJ2-7; 9 nucleotides match TRBD1. The germline V gene has CDR1 SGHAT and CDR2 FQNNGV. The V and J ends lost 2 bases and 1 base, in that order; junction bases with no gene match: 3. The CDR3 covers 15 residues. For the CDR3, the DNA is TGTGCCAGCAGCTTAACAGGGGGCGGATCCTACGAGCAGTACTTC. It translates to CASSLTGGGSYEQYF.

This chain joins TRBV18 and TRBJ1-1; D is unresolved. Trimming took off 2 bases at V and 12 bases at J, with 16 bases between the two ends. CDR1 is KGHSH, CDR2 LQKENI, per germline. CDR3 size: 13 residues. CDR3 sequence (DNA): TGTGCCAGCTCACCAACCCACGAGGCCACAACTTTCTTT. Translation: CASSPTHEATTFF.

The rearrangement joins TRBV19 to TRBJ2-3, with D possibly being TRBD2 (5 bases). This CDR3 is 16 amino acids long. Trimming stripped 3 bases from V and 0 bases from J, with 13 bases between. CDR1 LNHDA and CDR2 SQIVND come from the germline V gene (reference sequence). DNA of the CDR3: TGTGCCAGTAGTATGGCAACCCGAGGGAGCACAGATACGCAGTATTTT. Its protein product is CASSMATRGSTDTQYF.

The chain carries TRBV5-1 and TRBJ2-7; 9 bases agree with TRBD1. The CDR3 covers 16 residues. CDR1 and CDR2 from the germline V gene are SGHRS and YFSETQ. V was clipped by 5 bases and J by 2 bases; unmatched bases: 11. CDR3 amino acids: CASSYWTGTGTYEQYF. The CDR3 nucleotides read TGCGCCAGCAGTTATTGGACCGGGACAGGGACCTACGAGCAGTACTTC.

This chain connects TRBV20-1 to TRBJ1-3; no clear D gene. The CDR3 is made up of 12 amino acids. CDR1 DFQATT and CDR2 SNEGSKA come from the germline V gene (reference sequence). The V end was cut by 3 bases, the J end by 1 base, with 4 bases between. CDR3 sequence reads: CSASSSGNTIYF. Here the CDR3 DNA reads TGCAGTGCTAGTTCTTCTGGAAACACCATATATTTT.

The chain has TRBV19 and TRBJ2-4; the match to TRBD1 covers 9 bases. Germline values: CDR1 LNHDA, CDR2 SQIVND (reference sequence). The CDR3 has 13 amino acids. The V segment lost 9 bases and the J segment 6 bases; nucleotides outside the gene matches: 6. As DNA, the CDR3 is TGTGCCAGCAACCGGGGACAGGGAAACATTCAGTACTTC. Translation gives CASNRGQGNIQYF.

The chain uses TRBV7-2 and TRBJ2-3; weak D call: TRBD2 (6 bases). The CDR3 runs 16 residues. Per germline, CDR1 SGHTA and CDR2 FQGNSA. Trimming removed 5 bases at V and 1 base at J, with 16 bases between. The CDR3 coding sequence is TGTGCCAGCAGCGGTCGTAGCGGAACTGGCACAGATACGCAGTATTTT. As protein: CASSGRSGTGTDTQYF. Combining the CDR3 with reference TRBV7-2 and TRBJ2-3 gives the whole variable domain GAGVSQSPSNKVTEKGKDVELRCDPISGHTALYWYRQSLGQGLEFLIYFQGNSAPDKSGLPSDRFSAERTGGSVSTLTIQRTQQEDSAVYLCASSGRSGTGTDTQYFGPGTRLTVL.

The chain couples TRBV7-2 to TRBJ2-1, with TRBD1 matching 9 bases. Germline loops: CDR1 SGHTA, CDR2 FQGNSA. J was trimmed by 4 bases and V by 7 bases; bases with no gene match: 5. The CDR3 covers 14 residues. CDR3 sequence: CASKPDRGYNEQFF. The CDR3 DNA sequence: TGTGCCAGCAAACCGGACAGGGGATACAATGAGCAGTTCTTC.

The rearrangement links TRBV19 to TRBJ2-5; 7 nucleotides align to TRBD1. CDR3 length: 14 amino acids. V shed 7 bases, J shed 7 bases, and the junction held 12 bases outside the gene matches. Germline V gives CDR1 LNHDA, CDR2 SQIVND (reference sequence). DNA for the CDR3: TGTGCCAGTACCATAGGGGGCGGAGATGGGACCCAGTACTTC. Translation gives CASTIGGGDGTQYF. The complete variable domain, with remaining parts taken from reference TRBV19 and TRBJ2-5, reads DGGITQSPKYLFRKEGQNVTLSCEQNLNHDAMYWYRQDPGQGLRLIYYSQIVNDFQKGDIAEGYSVSREKKESFPLTVTSAQKNPTAFYLCASTIGGGDGTQYFGPGTRLLVL.

The chain joins TRBV28 to TRBJ1-2; the D is unclear. The germline V gene encodes CDR1 MDHEN and CDR2 SYDVKM. This CDR3 is built from 11 residues. V was clipped by 6 bases and J by 7 bases, with 9 bases between them. CDR3 loop: CASSSVAGYTF. CDR3 in DNA: TGTGCCAGCAGCTCGGTAGCTGGCTACACCTTC.

The chain recombines TRBV9 with TRBJ1-2, with TRBD1 matching 7 bases. The junction had 7 bases not matched to a gene; V was cut back by 0 bases and J by 8 bases. The CDR3 covers 14 residues. Germline V gene data show CDR1 as SGDLS and CDR2 as YYNGEE. The CDR3 reads CASSVGETGSGYTF. In DNA form, the CDR3 reads TGTGCCAGCAGCGTAGGCGAGACAGGGTCCGGCTACACCTTC.